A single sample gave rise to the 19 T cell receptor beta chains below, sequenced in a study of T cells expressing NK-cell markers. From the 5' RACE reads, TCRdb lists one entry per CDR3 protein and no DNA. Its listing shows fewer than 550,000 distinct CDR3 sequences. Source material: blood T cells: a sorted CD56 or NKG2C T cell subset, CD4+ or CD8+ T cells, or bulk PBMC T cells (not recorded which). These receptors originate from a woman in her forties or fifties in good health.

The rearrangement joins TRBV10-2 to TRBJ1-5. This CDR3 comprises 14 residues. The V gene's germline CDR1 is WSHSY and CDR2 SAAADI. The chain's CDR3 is CASSESTGNQPQHF.

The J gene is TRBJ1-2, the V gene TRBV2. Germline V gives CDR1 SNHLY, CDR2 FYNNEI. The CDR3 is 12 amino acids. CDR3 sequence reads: CASSGENYGYTF.

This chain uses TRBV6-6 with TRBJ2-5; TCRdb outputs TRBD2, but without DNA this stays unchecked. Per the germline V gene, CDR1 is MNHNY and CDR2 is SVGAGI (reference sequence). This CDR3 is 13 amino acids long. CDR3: CASKRSPQETQYF.

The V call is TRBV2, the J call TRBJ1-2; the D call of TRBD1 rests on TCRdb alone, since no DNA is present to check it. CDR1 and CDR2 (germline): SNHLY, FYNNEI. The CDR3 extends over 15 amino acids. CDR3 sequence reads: CASSPRDSGIYGYTF.

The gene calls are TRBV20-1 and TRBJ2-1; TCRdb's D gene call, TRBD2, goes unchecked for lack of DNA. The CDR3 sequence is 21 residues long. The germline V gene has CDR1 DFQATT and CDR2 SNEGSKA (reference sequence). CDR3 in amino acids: CSARDPPAGLAGGSSYNEQFF.

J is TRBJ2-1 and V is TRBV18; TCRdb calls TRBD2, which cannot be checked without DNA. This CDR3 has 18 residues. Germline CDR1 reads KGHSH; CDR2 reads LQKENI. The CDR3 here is CASSPPRSATSGYNEQFF.

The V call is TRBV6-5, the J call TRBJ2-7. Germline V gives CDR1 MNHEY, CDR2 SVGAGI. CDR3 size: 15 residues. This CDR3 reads CASSYSRSYRYEQYF.

CDR3 amino acids: CASTPPGLARTQYF. The V call is TRBV12-3 or TRBV12-4, the J call TRBJ2-5; TCRdb selects TRBD2, and the lack of DNA leaves this call unchecked. This CDR3 has 14 residues.

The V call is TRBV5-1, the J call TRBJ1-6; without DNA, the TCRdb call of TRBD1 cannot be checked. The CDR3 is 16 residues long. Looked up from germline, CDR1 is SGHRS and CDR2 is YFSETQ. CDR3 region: CASSSSPGQGNSPLHF.

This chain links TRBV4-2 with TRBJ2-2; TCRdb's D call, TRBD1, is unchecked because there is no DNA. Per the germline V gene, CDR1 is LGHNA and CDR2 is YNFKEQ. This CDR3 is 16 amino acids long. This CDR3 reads CASSPSGAQDTGELFF.

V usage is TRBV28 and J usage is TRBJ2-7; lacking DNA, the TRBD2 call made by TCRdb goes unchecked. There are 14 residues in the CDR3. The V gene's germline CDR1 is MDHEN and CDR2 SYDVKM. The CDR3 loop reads CASSFGGLSYEQYF.

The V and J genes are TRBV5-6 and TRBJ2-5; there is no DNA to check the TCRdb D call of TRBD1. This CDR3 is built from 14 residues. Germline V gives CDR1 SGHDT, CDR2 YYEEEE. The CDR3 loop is CASSGRQGKETQYF.

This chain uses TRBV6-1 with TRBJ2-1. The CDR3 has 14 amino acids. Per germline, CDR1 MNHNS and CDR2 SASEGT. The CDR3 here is CASSEVVDKNEQFF.

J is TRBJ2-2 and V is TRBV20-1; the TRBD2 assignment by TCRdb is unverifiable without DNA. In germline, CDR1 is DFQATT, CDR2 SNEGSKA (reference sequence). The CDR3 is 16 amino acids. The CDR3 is CSANPGLAGPTGELFF.

The CDR3 here is CASSVSSSQETQYF. The chain employs TRBV4-2 and TRBJ2-5. The germline V gene has CDR1 LGHNA and CDR2 YNFKEQ. The CDR3 covers 14 residues.

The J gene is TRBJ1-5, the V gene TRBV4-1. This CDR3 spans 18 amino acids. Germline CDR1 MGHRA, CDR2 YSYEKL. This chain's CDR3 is CASSQGRGRGFGNQPQHF.

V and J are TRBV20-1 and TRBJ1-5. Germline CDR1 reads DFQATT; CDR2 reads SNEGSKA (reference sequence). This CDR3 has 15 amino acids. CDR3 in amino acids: CSARDGRRSGQPQHF.

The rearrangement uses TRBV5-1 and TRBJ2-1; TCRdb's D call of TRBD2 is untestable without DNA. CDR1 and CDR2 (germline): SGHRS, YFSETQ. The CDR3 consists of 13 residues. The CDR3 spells CASSLSQGLEQFF.

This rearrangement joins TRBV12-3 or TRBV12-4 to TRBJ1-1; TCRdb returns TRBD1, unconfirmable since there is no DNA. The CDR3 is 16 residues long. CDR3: CASSVDRGPMNTEAFF.